The 7 T cell receptor beta chains below were found in one sample sequenced in a study of CD8+ T cells in alopecia areata. Specified treatment: oral pan-JAK inhibitor, 5-10 mg twice daily. RNA was extracted and reverse transcribed into cDNA as the sequencing template. TCRdb's table, derived via immunoSEQ multiplex PCR, lists solely in-frame clones and lacks some. The table has approximately 180,000 clones, about 53% seen once. Sequenced here: CD8+ T cells sorted from blood, sampled at week 24, from a patient treated with tofacitinib. The origin of the receptors is a human donor with alopecia areata.

The J gene is TRBJ2-5, the V gene TRBV19; D assignment may be TRBD1 or TRBD2 (5 bases each). The CDR3 is made up of 12 amino acids. The germline V gene encodes CDR1 LNHDA and CDR2 SQIVND (reference sequence). Trimming shortened V by 3 bases and J by 5 bases, and 7 bases separated the two germline ends. The CDR3 region has the DNA TGTGCCAGTAGTATGGGGGATGAGACCCAGTACTTC. Protein: CASSMGDETQYF. Full variable domain (outside the CDR3, taken from reference TRBV19 and TRBJ2-5): DGGITQSPKYLFRKEGQNVTLSCEQNLNHDAMYWYRQDPGQGLRLIYYSQIVNDFQKGDIAEGYSVSREKKESFPLTVTSAQKNPTAFYLCASSMGDETQYFGPGTRLLVL.

The chain uses TRBV13 and TRBJ1-1; D remains ambiguous. Germline values: CDR1 PRHDT, CDR2 FYEKMQ (reference sequence). V lost 5 bases to trimming and J lost 10 bases, with 14 bases between them. The CDR3 is made up of 12 amino acids. The CDR3 DNA is TGTGCCAGCAGCCAAAACGTAGACGCAGCTTTCTTT. Protein: CASSQNVDAAFF.

The chain links TRBV25-1 to TRBJ1-1; 7 bases map to TRBD1. With 5 bases clipped from V and 2 bases from J, the junction kept 8 bases outside the gene matches. CDR3 size: 15 residues. Germline V gene sequence: CDR1 MGHDK, CDR2 SYGVNS. The CDR3 spells CASSSKYRGNTEAFF. As DNA, the CDR3 is TGTGCCAGCAGTTCCAAATACAGGGGCAACACTGAAGCTTTCTTT.

The chain carries TRBV6-5 and TRBJ2-7; unclear D gene. Germline-derived CDR1 and CDR2 are MNHEY and SVGAGI. The CDR3 totals 15 residues. V lost 0 bases to trimming and J lost 1 base, with 10 bases between them. CDR3 DNA sequence: TGTGCCAGCAGTTACTCACAGTTCGGATCCTACGAGCAGTACTTC. It translates to CASSYSQFGSYEQYF.

The rearrangement joins TRBV30 to TRBJ1-6; D is ambiguous. V shed 3 bases and J shed 5 bases, with 17 bases lying between them. Germline V CDR1 and CDR2: GTSNPN, SVGIG (reference sequence). The CDR3 covers 16 residues. In nucleotides, the CDR3 is TGTGCCTGGAGCCATGACTCCGCCGGGCATAATTCACCCCTCCACTTT. Encoded protein: CAWSHDSAGHNSPLHF.

The chain has TRBV19 and TRBJ2-7, with TRBD1 identical over 7 bases. This CDR3 region has 14 residues. V shed 3 bases and J 3 bases; nucleotides not matched to a gene: 5. The germline CDR1 and CDR2 sequences are LNHDA and SQIVND (reference sequence). The DNA for the CDR3 is TGTGCCAGTAGTATGGGACAGACCCGCTACGAGCAGTACTTC. It yields the protein CASSMGQTRYEQYF.

This rearrangement joins TRBV27 to TRBJ2-2, with TRBD1 identical over 7 bases. J lost 0 bases, V lost 6 bases, and 4 bases had no gene match. Germline V gene lookup returns CDR1 MNHEY and CDR2 SMNVEV (reference sequence). This CDR3 region has 15 residues. The DNA for the CDR3 is TGTGCCAGCAGCTACACAGGGGCGAACACCGGGGAGCTGTTTTTT. Translation: CASSYTGANTGELFF.